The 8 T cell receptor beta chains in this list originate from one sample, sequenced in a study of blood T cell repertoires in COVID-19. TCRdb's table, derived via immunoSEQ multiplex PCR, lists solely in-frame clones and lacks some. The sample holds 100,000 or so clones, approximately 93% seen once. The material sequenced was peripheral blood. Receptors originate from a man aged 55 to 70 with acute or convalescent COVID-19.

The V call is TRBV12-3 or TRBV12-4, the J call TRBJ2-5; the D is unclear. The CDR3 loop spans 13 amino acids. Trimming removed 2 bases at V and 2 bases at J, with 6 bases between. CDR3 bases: TGTGCCAGCAGTTTATCCTCTCAAGAGACCCAGTACTTC. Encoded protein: CASSLSSQETQYF.

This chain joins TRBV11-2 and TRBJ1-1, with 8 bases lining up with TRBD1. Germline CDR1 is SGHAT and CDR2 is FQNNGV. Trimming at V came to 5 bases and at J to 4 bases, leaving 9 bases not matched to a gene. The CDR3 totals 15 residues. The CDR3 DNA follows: TGTGCCAGCAGCCTACGGACAGGGAGGAGCACTGAAGCTTTCTTT. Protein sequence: CASSLRTGRSTEAFF.

CDR3 coding DNA: TGCGCCAGCAGCTTGAAAGAGTTGGGGGGTGCCAAAAACATTCAGTACTTC. It is translated as CASSLKELGGAKNIQYF. The V and J genes are TRBV5-1 and TRBJ2-4; a possible D gene is TRBD2 (6 bases). Germline V CDR1 and CDR2: SGHRS, YFSETQ. Trimming pared 1 base from V and 1 base from J, leaving 15 bases between. The CDR3 length is 17 residues.

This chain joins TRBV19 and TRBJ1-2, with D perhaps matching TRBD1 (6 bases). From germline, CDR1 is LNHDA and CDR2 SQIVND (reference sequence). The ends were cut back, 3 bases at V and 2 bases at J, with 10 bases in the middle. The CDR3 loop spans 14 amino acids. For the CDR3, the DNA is TGTGCCAGTAGTATCATTGGACAGAACTATGGCTACACCTTC. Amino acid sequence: CASSIIGQNYGYTF.

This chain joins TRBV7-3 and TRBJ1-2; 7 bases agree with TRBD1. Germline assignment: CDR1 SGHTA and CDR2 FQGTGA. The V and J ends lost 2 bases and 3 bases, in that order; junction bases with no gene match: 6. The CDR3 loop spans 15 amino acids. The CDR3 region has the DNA TGTGCCAGCAGCTTAGGGTCAGGGACAGACTATGGCTACACCTTC. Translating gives CASSLGSGTDYGYTF.

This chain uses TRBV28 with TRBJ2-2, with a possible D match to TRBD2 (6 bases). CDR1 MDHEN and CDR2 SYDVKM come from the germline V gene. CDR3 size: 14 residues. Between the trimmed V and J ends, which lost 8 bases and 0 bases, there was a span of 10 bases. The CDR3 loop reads CASRGWANTGELFF. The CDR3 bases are TGTGCCAGCCGGGGGTGGGCGAACACCGGGGAGCTGTTTTTT.

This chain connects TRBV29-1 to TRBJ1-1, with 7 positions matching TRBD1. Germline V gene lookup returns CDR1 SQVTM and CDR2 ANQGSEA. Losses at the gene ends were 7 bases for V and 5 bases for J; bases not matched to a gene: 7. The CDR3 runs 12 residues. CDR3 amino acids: CSGGGQLTEAFF. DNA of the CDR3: TGCAGCGGAGGGGGCCAATTGACTGAAGCTTTCTTT.

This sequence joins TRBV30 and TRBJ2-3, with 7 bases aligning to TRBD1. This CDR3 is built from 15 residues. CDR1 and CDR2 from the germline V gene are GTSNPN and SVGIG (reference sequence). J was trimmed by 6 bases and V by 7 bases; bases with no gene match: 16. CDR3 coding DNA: TGTGCCTCTACTCGACAGGGCGATCCCCGGGATACGCAGTATTTT. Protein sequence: CASTRQGDPRDTQYF.